A selection of T cell receptor beta chains follows, all from one sample in a study of shared clonotypes between healthy human individuals. Profiled with immunoSEQ multiplex PCR; TCRdb holds only in-frame clones, not every one. The table has 2.3 million or so clones, more than 80% seen once; the top ten hold 0.3% to 0.4%. The sequenced material came from naive CD4+ T cells from PBMCs. The source of these receptors is a man between 18 and 29 years old in good health. Some clones in this sample may be carry-over from other donors' samples. Both conserved end residues are part of each CDR3. Each record gives: CDR3 DNA, CDR3 protein, clone size, D gene, J gene, V gene. A D gene is named only where the DNA matches it firmly. Clone size is not always given. Where it is, it says once, few, many or a class for expanded clones.

cdr3_nt: TGCGCCAGCAGCTTGGACAGGTACTCTGGAAACACCATATATTTT
cdr3_aa: CASSLDRYSGNTIYF
clone_size: few
d_call: -
j_call: TRBJ1-3
v_call: TRBV5-1

cdr3_nt: TGTGCCAGCAGTGTTGACAGGGAAGAGACCCAGTACTTC
cdr3_aa: CASSVDREETQYF
clone_size: -
d_call: TRBD1
j_call: TRBJ2-5
v_call: TRBV6-4

cdr3_nt: TGTGCCAGCAGGGAGCGGGAGGGAGGCGAGCAGTACTTC
cdr3_aa: CASREREGGEQYF
clone_size: once
d_call: TRBD2
j_call: TRBJ2-7
v_call: TRBV2

cdr3_nt: TGTGCCAGCACCCAGTGGGGGGGGGACACTGAAGCTTTCTTT
cdr3_aa: CASTQWGGDTEAFF
clone_size: -
d_call: -
j_call: TRBJ1-1
v_call: TRBV27

cdr3_nt: TGCGCCAGCAGCTTGGGGGGGACCTTTCCTAGCACAGATACGCAGTATTTT
cdr3_aa: CASSLGGTFPSTDTQYF
clone_size: -
d_call: -
j_call: TRBJ2-3
v_call: TRBV5-1

cdr3_nt: TGTGCCAGCAGCGTAACAGGGCGTGAGACCCAGTACTTC
cdr3_aa: CASSVTGRETQYF
clone_size: once
d_call: -
j_call: TRBJ2-5
v_call: TRBV9

cdr3_nt: TGTGCCAGCAGCTTGACACTACCCGGGGCCAACGTCCTGACTTTC
cdr3_aa: CASSLTLPGANVLTF
clone_size: -
d_call: -
j_call: TRBJ2-6
v_call: TRBV11-2

cdr3_nt: TGCAGCGTTTTAGTGCAGGTCAACACTGAAGCTTTCTTT
cdr3_aa: CSVLVQVNTEAFF
clone_size: -
d_call: -
j_call: TRBJ1-1
v_call: TRBV29-1

cdr3_nt: TGCGCCAGCAGCCCTACAGGGGGCCATGAAAAACTGTTTTTT
cdr3_aa: CASSPTGGHEKLFF
clone_size: few
d_call: TRBD1
j_call: TRBJ1-4
v_call: TRBV5-1

cdr3_nt: TGTGCCAGTCCCTCAGGGGCGGGGTCGGGGGCGAACACTGAAGCTTTCTTT
cdr3_aa: CASPSGAGSGANTEAFF
clone_size: -
d_call: -
j_call: TRBJ1-1
v_call: TRBV5-4

cdr3_nt: TGTGCCTGGAGTTGGCGACAGGGGGATAAGGGCAATCAGCCCCAGCATTTT
cdr3_aa: CAWSWRQGDKGNQPQHF
clone_size: -
d_call: TRBD1
j_call: TRBJ1-5
v_call: TRBV30

cdr3_nt: TGTGCCAGCAGCTTAGCGGCTGCCGGGAGTATGGGCGAGCAGTACTTC
cdr3_aa: CASSLAAAGSMGEQYF
clone_size: -
d_call: -
j_call: TRBJ2-7
v_call: TRBV7-8

cdr3_nt: TGTGCCAGCTCACCACTCCAAGGGACTAGCGGGAGGGTGACCCAGTACTTC
cdr3_aa: CASSPLQGTSGRVTQYF
clone_size: -
d_call: TRBD2
j_call: TRBJ2-5
v_call: TRBV18

cdr3_nt: TGCGCCAGCAGCCAAGTAGGGTTCTCAGGGAGTAATCAGCCCCAGCATTTT
cdr3_aa: CASSQVGFSGSNQPQHF
clone_size: once
d_call: -
j_call: TRBJ1-5
v_call: TRBV4-1

cdr3_nt: TGTGCCAGCAGCTCAAAGGGACAGGGATATGGCTACACCTTC
cdr3_aa: CASSSKGQGYGYTF
clone_size: -
d_call: TRBD1
j_call: TRBJ1-2
v_call: TRBV7-3

cdr3_nt: TGTGCCAGCAGCTTAGCCCCGACTACCGGGCAACTCTTC
cdr3_aa: CASSLAPTTGQLF
clone_size: -
d_call: -
j_call: TRBJ2-1
v_call: TRBV7-2

cdr3_nt: TGTGCCAGCAGTGTTCCTAGCGGGAGGCCTGAGCAGTTCTTC
cdr3_aa: CASSVPSGRPEQFF
clone_size: once
d_call: TRBD2
j_call: TRBJ2-1
v_call: TRBV6-1

cdr3_nt: TGTGCCAGCAGTGAAGTGGGTAGGGTGGGCTTC
cdr3_aa: CASSEVGRVGF
clone_size: -
d_call: -
j_call: TRBJ2-7
v_call: TRBV2

cdr3_nt: TGTGCCAGCAGCCAAAGGGGGGACACAGATACGCAGTATTTT
cdr3_aa: CASSQRGDTDTQYF
clone_size: -
d_call: -
j_call: TRBJ2-3
v_call: TRBV7-2

cdr3_nt: TGTGCCAGCAGTGACGGAGGGAGGACATACACCGGGGAGCTGTTTTTT
cdr3_aa: CASSDGGRTYTGELFF
clone_size: -
d_call: -
j_call: TRBJ2-2
v_call: TRBV6-1

cdr3_nt: TGCGCCAGCAGCTTTAGCCCGCAAGAGACCCAGTACTTC
cdr3_aa: CASSFSPQETQYF
clone_size: -
d_call: -
j_call: TRBJ2-5
v_call: TRBV5-1

cdr3_nt: TGTGCCAGCTCGGACAGGGAGGATTCACCCCTCCACTTT
cdr3_aa: CASSDREDSPLHF
clone_size: -
d_call: TRBD1
j_call: TRBJ1-6
v_call: TRBV2

cdr3_nt: TGCGCCAGCAGCTCCCCCTGGAATGGTGATACGCAGTATTTT
cdr3_aa: CASSSPWNGDTQYF
clone_size: once
d_call: -
j_call: TRBJ2-3
v_call: TRBV5-1

cdr3_nt: TGTGCCAGCAGCGTAGCACCGGGGGAGGAGACCCAGTACTTC
cdr3_aa: CASSVAPGEETQYF
clone_size: once
d_call: -
j_call: TRBJ2-5
v_call: TRBV9

cdr3_nt: TGTGCCAGCAGCTCGAAGGGGACAGTCAGCTCCTACGAGCAGTACTTC
cdr3_aa: CASSSKGTVSSYEQYF
clone_size: -
d_call: TRBD1
j_call: TRBJ2-7
v_call: TRBV7-2

cdr3_nt: TGTGCCTGGAGTGTAAACTACAGGGGGCGCGGGGAGCTGTTTTTT
cdr3_aa: CAWSVNYRGRGELFF
clone_size: -
d_call: TRBD1
j_call: TRBJ2-2
v_call: TRBV30